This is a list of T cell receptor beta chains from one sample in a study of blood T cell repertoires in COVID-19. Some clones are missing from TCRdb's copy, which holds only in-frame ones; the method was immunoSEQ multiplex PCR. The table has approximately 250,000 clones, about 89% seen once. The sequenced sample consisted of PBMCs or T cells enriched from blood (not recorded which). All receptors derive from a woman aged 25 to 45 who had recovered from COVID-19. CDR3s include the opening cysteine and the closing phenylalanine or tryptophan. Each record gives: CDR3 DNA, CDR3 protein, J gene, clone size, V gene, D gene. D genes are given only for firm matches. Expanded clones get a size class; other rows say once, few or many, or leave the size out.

cdr3_nt: TGTGCCAGCAGGTTCACAGGATCAGGTGAGCAGTTCTTC; cdr3_aa: CASRFTGSGEQFF; j_call: TRBJ2-1; clone_size: .; v_call: TRBV7-8; d_call: .
cdr3_nt: TGTGCCAGCAGTCAACAGGGGGTTTATGGCTACACCTTC; cdr3_aa: CASSQQGVYGYTF; j_call: TRBJ1-2; clone_size: .; v_call: TRBV7-9; d_call: TRBD1
cdr3_nt: TGTGCCAGCAGTGAAGCGAGGCAGGGCACTGAAGCTTTCTTT; cdr3_aa: CASSEARQGTEAFF; j_call: TRBJ1-1; clone_size: .; v_call: TRBV6-1; d_call: .
cdr3_nt: TGTGCCAGCAGCCCCGGTTCGCCGGTATTCAATGAGCAGTTCTTC; cdr3_aa: CASSPGSPVFNEQFF; j_call: TRBJ2-1; clone_size: .; v_call: TRBV7-3; d_call: .
cdr3_nt: TGCAGCGCTAGTTCCCGTTCCTACAATGAGCAGTTCTTC; cdr3_aa: CSASSRSYNEQFF; j_call: TRBJ2-1; clone_size: .; v_call: TRBV20-1; d_call: .
cdr3_nt: TGTGCCAGTAGTAAGCCGACAGAGAGCAATCAGCCCCAGCATTTT; cdr3_aa: CASSKPTESNQPQHF; j_call: TRBJ1-5; clone_size: .; v_call: TRBV19; d_call: .
cdr3_nt: TGTGCCAGCAGCTTAAGACAGGGGGCAGGATTGGGTCAGCCCCAGCATTTT; cdr3_aa: CASSLRQGAGLGQPQHF; j_call: TRBJ1-5; clone_size: .; v_call: TRBV7-2; d_call: TRBD1
cdr3_nt: TGTGCCAGCAGTTACTCGACACGGGGGGCGAACTATGGCTACACCTTC; cdr3_aa: CASSYSTRGANYGYTF; j_call: TRBJ1-2; clone_size: .; v_call: TRBV6-2/TRBV6-3; d_call: .
cdr3_nt: TGTGCCAGCTCACCGTGGGACAGTAAATCCTACGAGCAGTACTTC; cdr3_aa: CASSPWDSKSYEQYF; j_call: TRBJ2-7; clone_size: .; v_call: TRBV18; d_call: TRBD1
cdr3_nt: TGTGCCATCAGTGATGGACAGGGATCGGGGGTCAATGAGCAGTTCTTC; cdr3_aa: CAISDGQGSGVNEQFF; j_call: TRBJ2-1; clone_size: .; v_call: TRBV10-3; d_call: TRBD1
cdr3_nt: TGTGCCAGCAGCCAAGACTCACACCCCGAAGAGACCCAGTACTTC; cdr3_aa: CASSQDSHPEETQYF; j_call: TRBJ2-5; clone_size: once; v_call: TRBV3-1/TRBV3-2; d_call: .
cdr3_nt: TGTGCCAGCAGCCGTACTAGTACCCACGAGCAGTACTTC; cdr3_aa: CASSRTSTHEQYF; j_call: TRBJ2-7; clone_size: .; v_call: TRBV7-3; d_call: .
cdr3_nt: TGTGCCAGCTCACCAGCGCCCGACATTAACTATGGCTACACCTTC; cdr3_aa: CASSPAPDINYGYTF; j_call: TRBJ1-2; clone_size: .; v_call: TRBV18; d_call: .
cdr3_nt: TGCGCCAGCAGCTCGTGGACAGGCACAGATACGCAGTATTTT; cdr3_aa: CASSSWTGTDTQYF; j_call: TRBJ2-3; clone_size: .; v_call: TRBV5-1; d_call: .
cdr3_nt: TGTGCCAGCAGCCCGACAGGGGGCTCTGGGGCCAACGTCCTGACTTTC; cdr3_aa: CASSPTGGSGANVLTF; j_call: TRBJ2-6; clone_size: .; v_call: TRBV7-9; d_call: TRBD1
cdr3_nt: TGCGCCAGCAGCCAAGAGAGGACTAGGGGATCCTACGAGCAGTACTTC; cdr3_aa: CASSQERTRGSYEQYF; j_call: TRBJ2-7; clone_size: .; v_call: TRBV4-3; d_call: TRBD2
cdr3_nt: TGTGCCAGCAGCACTCCCCCGCAGGACAGGGGTCGGGTCAACGAGCAGTACTTC; cdr3_aa: CASSTPPQDRGRVNEQYF; j_call: TRBJ2-7; clone_size: .; v_call: TRBV7-9; d_call: TRBD1
cdr3_nt: TGTGCCAGCAGCCAAGACGGGGGCTCCTACAATGAGCAGTTCTTC; cdr3_aa: CASSQDGGSYNEQFF; j_call: TRBJ2-1; clone_size: .; v_call: TRBV3-1/TRBV3-2; d_call: .
cdr3_nt: TGTGCCAGTAGTAAGCTCGGACAGGGCTACGAGCAGTACTTC; cdr3_aa: CASSKLGQGYEQYF; j_call: TRBJ2-7; clone_size: .; v_call: TRBV19; d_call: TRBD1
cdr3_nt: TGTGCCAGCAGTCCTATCGATGAATACAATGAGCAGTTCTTC; cdr3_aa: CASSPIDEYNEQFF; j_call: TRBJ2-1; clone_size: .; v_call: TRBV28; d_call: .
cdr3_nt: TGCGCCAGCAGCTTGGGACAGGGGGCTGGCTACACCTTC; cdr3_aa: CASSLGQGAGYTF; j_call: TRBJ1-2; clone_size: .; v_call: TRBV5-1; d_call: TRBD1
cdr3_nt: TGCAGCGTTGTTGGGGAGAACTATGGCTACACCTTC; cdr3_aa: CSVVGENYGYTF; j_call: TRBJ1-2; clone_size: .; v_call: TRBV29-1; d_call: .
cdr3_nt: TGTGCCAGTAGACTAAAGACAGGGGGCTATGGCTACACCTTC; cdr3_aa: CASRLKTGGYGYTF; j_call: TRBJ1-2; clone_size: .; v_call: TRBV19; d_call: TRBD1
cdr3_nt: TGTGCCATCAGTGACGAGGGGGCCTCTAATTCACCCCTCCACTTT; cdr3_aa: CAISDEGASNSPLHF; j_call: TRBJ1-6; clone_size: .; v_call: TRBV10-3; d_call: TRBD1
cdr3_nt: TGTGCCAGCAGCCCAAGGGACAGTGCTAACTATGGCTACACCTTC; cdr3_aa: CASSPRDSANYGYTF; j_call: TRBJ1-2; clone_size: once; v_call: TRBV11-2; d_call: TRBD1
cdr3_nt: TGCGCCAGCAGCCTTTCATACCTACAGGGGGCCGGCAATCAGCCCCAGCATTTT; cdr3_aa: CASSLSYLQGAGNQPQHF; j_call: TRBJ1-5; clone_size: .; v_call: TRBV4-3; d_call: TRBD1
cdr3_nt: TGTGCCAGTAGTCCCGACCGGACAGAGGGCCTCCTTTATGGCTACACCTTC; cdr3_aa: CASSPDRTEGLLYGYTF; j_call: TRBJ1-2; clone_size: .; v_call: TRBV19; d_call: .
cdr3_nt: TGTGCCAGCAGCTTATATGGCAGGGGGAACACTGAAGCTTTCTTT; cdr3_aa: CASSLYGRGNTEAFF; j_call: TRBJ1-1; clone_size: .; v_call: TRBV11-2; d_call: .
cdr3_nt: TGTGCCAGCAGCGCGACGGGACAGATGAACACTGAAGCTTTCTTT; cdr3_aa: CASSATGQMNTEAFF; j_call: TRBJ1-1; clone_size: .; v_call: TRBV9; d_call: TRBD1
cdr3_nt: TGTGCCAGCAGCTTAGCTGCAGGGACCTACGAGCAGTACTTC; cdr3_aa: CASSLAAGTYEQYF; j_call: TRBJ2-7; clone_size: .; v_call: TRBV7-2; d_call: .
cdr3_nt: TGTGCCAGCAGCGTAGGGTTGGAGGACCAGCCCCAGCATTTT; cdr3_aa: CASSVGLEDQPQHF; j_call: TRBJ1-5; clone_size: once; v_call: TRBV9; d_call: .
cdr3_nt: TGCGCCAGCAGCCAGACGCGACAGGGAGGCTACGAGCAGTACTTC; cdr3_aa: CASSQTRQGGYEQYF; j_call: TRBJ2-7; clone_size: .; v_call: TRBV5-1; d_call: .
cdr3_nt: TGTGCCAGCAGCTTAGCGAACAGCTATGGCTACACCTTC; cdr3_aa: CASSLANSYGYTF; j_call: TRBJ1-2; clone_size: .; v_call: TRBV7-2; d_call: .
cdr3_nt: TGTGCCTGGAGTGTACGAGGGGACAACCGAAGGTCATACTTC; cdr3_aa: CAWSVRGDNRRSYF; j_call: TRBJ2-7; clone_size: .; v_call: TRBV30; d_call: .
cdr3_nt: TGCAGCGCCGAGGGGGCCATATTGGGTACGCAGTATTTT; cdr3_aa: CSAEGAILGTQYF; j_call: TRBJ2-3; clone_size: .; v_call: TRBV29-1; d_call: TRBD1
cdr3_nt: TGTGCCAGCAGTGACTCGAGTAGGGGACAGGGATACCCATACTCCGGAGCTAACTATGGCTACACCTTC; cdr3_aa: CASSDSSRGQGYPYSGANYGYTF; j_call: TRBJ1-2; clone_size: .; v_call: TRBV6-4; d_call: TRBD1